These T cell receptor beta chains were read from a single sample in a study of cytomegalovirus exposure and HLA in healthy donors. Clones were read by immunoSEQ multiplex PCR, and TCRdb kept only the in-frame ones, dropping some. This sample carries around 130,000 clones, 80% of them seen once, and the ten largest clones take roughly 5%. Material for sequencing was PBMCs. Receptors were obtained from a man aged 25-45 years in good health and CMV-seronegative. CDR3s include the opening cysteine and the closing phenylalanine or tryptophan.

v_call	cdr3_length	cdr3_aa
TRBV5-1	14	CASSLTGSTYEQYF
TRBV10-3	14	CAISDSQGGTEAFF
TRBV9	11	CASRASGEQFF
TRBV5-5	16	CASSLHSDRRNTEAFF
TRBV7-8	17	CASSLRSGTSSYNEQFF
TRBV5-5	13	CASSSGQNYGYTF
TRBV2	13	CASSVGGNYGYTF
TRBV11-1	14	CASSLIGERETQYF
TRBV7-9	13	CASSLAGWDTQYF
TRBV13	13	CASRPGSTGELFF
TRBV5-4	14	CASSKSGDYYGYTF
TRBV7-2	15	CASSLGQNSNQPQHF
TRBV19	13	CASSRGVPEKLFF
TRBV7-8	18	CASSLPMGLAGGSYEQYF
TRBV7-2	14	CASSFGTSEETQYF
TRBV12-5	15	CASGPGLAGRDEQFF
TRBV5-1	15	CASSIQGWSQETQYF
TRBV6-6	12	CAATESGTEAFF
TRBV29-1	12	CSVSGTGDGYTF
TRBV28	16	CASSTPLRETNYGYTF
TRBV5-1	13	CASSLSGKNEAFF
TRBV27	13	CASSLNGLREQYF
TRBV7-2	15	CASSLAGGPAGELFF
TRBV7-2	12	CASSFYKREQYF
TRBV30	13	CAWSSQGQETQYF
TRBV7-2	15	CASSLVNDRAQPQHF
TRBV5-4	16	CASSLLAGDFHHEQYF
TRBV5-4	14	CASSLPDRGNTIYF
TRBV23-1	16	CASSPHSGGVTDTQYF
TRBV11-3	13	CASSPRGAGELFF
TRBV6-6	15	CASSYSTGMNTEAFF
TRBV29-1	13	CSVDGGGADTQYF
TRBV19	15	CASTLRDSTYNEQFF
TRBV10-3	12	CAISDRAETQYF
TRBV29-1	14	CSVTAGGSSYEQYF
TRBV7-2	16	CASSLGISQGAEKLFF
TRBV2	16	CASSVHRATGTDTQYF
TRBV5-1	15	CASSLDLNSGNTIYF
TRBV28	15	CASSFDRDLTYEQYF